These 23 T cell receptor beta chains were all obtained from the same sample, sequenced in a study of blood T cell repertoires in COVID-19. Clones were sequenced by immunoSEQ multiplex PCR, and TCRdb holds only the in-frame ones, with some missing. The table has around 130,000 clones, around 83% seen once; the top ten hold 15% to 20%. The sample consisted of PBMCs or T cells enriched from blood (not recorded which). The receptors here all came from a man aged 25-45 years who had recovered from COVID-19.

J is TRBJ2-7 and V is TRBV28; 10 nucleotides align to TRBD1. J gave up 3 bases and V 5 bases, and 4 bases lay outside the gene matches. CDR3 length: 14 residues. In germline, CDR1 is MDHEN, CDR2 SYDVKM. The DNA for the CDR3 is TGTGCCAGCAGTGGCCGGGACAGGGGCTACGAGCAGTACGTC. Its protein product is CASSGRDRGYEQYV.

This clone was counted a few times. The chain links TRBV5-1 to TRBJ1-1; D is uncertain. The CDR3 is 14 amino acids. Trimming left V 0 bases short and J 1 base short, with 7 bases between. Germline CDR1 reads SGHRS; CDR2 reads YFSETQ. CDR3 nucleotide sequence: TGCGCCAGCAGCTTGGGGGCAGCGAACACTGAAGCTTTCTTT. Translating it yields CASSLGAANTEAFF.

V and J are TRBV19 and TRBJ1-2; no definite D call. The CDR3 totals 13 residues. Looked up from germline, CDR1 is LNHDA and CDR2 is SQIVND (reference sequence). Trimming cost V 3 bases and J 0 bases, with 5 bases left between them. CDR3: CASSIGANYGYTF. The CDR3 region has the DNA TGTGCCAGTAGTATCGGAGCTAACTATGGCTACACCTTC. The full variable domain, with the rest looked up from reference TRBV19 and TRBJ1-2, is DGGITQSPKYLFRKEGQNVTLSCEQNLNHDAMYWYRQDPGQGLRLIYYSQIVNDFQKGDIAEGYSVSREKKESFPLTVTSAQKNPTAFYLCASSIGANYGYTFGSGTRLTVV.

This chain links TRBV7-9 with TRBJ1-1; D is unclear. The CDR3 is made up of 14 amino acids. Germline V CDR1 and CDR2: SEHNR, FQNEAQ (reference sequence). Trimming took 3 bases from V and 0 from J, leaving 8 bases between them. CDR3 amino acids: CASSFEVVNTEAFF. The CDR3 DNA sequence: TGTGCCAGCAGCTTTGAGGTGGTGAACACTGAAGCTTTCTTT.

The chain joins TRBV5-1 to TRBJ1-4; D is perhaps TRBD1 (5 bases). This CDR3 has 15 residues. CDR1 SGHRS and CDR2 YFSETQ come from the germline V gene. Trimming cost V 0 bases and J 4 bases, with 10 bases left between them. In DNA, the CDR3 is TGCGCCAGCAGCTTGGGGGGCGAGGATAATGAAAAACTGTTTTTT. As protein: CASSLGGEDNEKLFF.

The V and J genes are TRBV21-1 and TRBJ2-7; the tabulated D call, TRBD1, remains unverified against the DNA. TRBV21-1 is listed as a pseudogene. This CDR3 is built from 16 residues. The CDR3 loop is CASSVRPGAFLVEQYV. The CDR3 coding sequence is TGTGCCAGCAGCGTTCGCCCAGGGGCGTTTTTGGTAGAGCAGTACGTC.

This rearrangement joins TRBV5-6 to TRBJ1-1; tentatively, D is TRBD1 (6 bases). The CDR3 extends over 14 amino acids. V lost 4 bases, J lost 4 bases, and 14 bases lay in between. Per the germline V gene, CDR1 is SGHDT and CDR2 is YYEEEE. This CDR3 reads CASSIRGVATEAFF. DNA of the CDR3: TGTGCCAGCAGCATCAGGGGAGTGGCCACTGAAGCTTTCTTT.

The chain joins TRBV27 to TRBJ1-5; maybe TRBD1 (5 bases). V gave up 5 bases and J gave up 1 base, with 9 bases separating them. The CDR3 loop spans 14 amino acids. Germline CDR1 is MNHEY and CDR2 is SMNVEV (reference sequence). The CDR3 DNA reads as TGTGCCAGCAGTACGACAGAAAGCAATCAGCCCCAGCATTTT. This gives the protein CASSTTESNQPQHF.

The V and J genes are TRBV11-2 and TRBJ1-4, with TRBD1 identical over 7 bases. Germline V CDR1 and CDR2: SGHAT, FQNNGV. The V segment lost 3 bases and the J segment 8 bases; nucleotides outside the gene matches: 6. The CDR3 is 14 amino acids. Written as DNA, the CDR3 is TGTGCCAGCAGCTTGATACAGGGGAGAGAAAAACTGTTTTTT. The encoded protein is CASSLIQGREKLFF.

The V and J genes are TRBV5-5 and TRBJ2-2, with 8 bases fitting TRBD1. With V trimmed by 4 bases and J by 5 bases, 7 bases remained unmatched. The germline V gene has CDR1 SGHKS and CDR2 YYEKEE (reference sequence). CDR3 length: 15 amino acids. This chain's CDR3 is CASSKQGGLTGELFF. CDR3 nucleotides: TGTGCCAGCAGCAAACAGGGGGGATTGACCGGGGAGCTGTTTTTT.

The rearrangement joins TRBV11-2 to TRBJ2-1; 9 nucleotides line up with TRBD1. V shed 5 bases and J 14 bases; nucleotides not matched to a gene: 10. The germline V gene has CDR1 SGHAT and CDR2 FQNNGV. The CDR3 is 13 amino acids. Written as DNA, the CDR3 is TGTGCCAGCAGCGGCCCCGATCGGGACAGGGAGTTCTTC. This sequence encodes CASSGPDRDREFF. Based on the CDR3 plus reference TRBV11-2 and TRBJ2-1, the full variable domain is EAGVAQSPRYKIIEKRQSVAFWCNPISGHATLYWYQQILGQGPKLLIQFQNNGVVDDSQLPKDRFSAERLKGVDSTLKIQPAKLEDSAVYLCASSGPDRDREFFGPGTRLTVL.

J is TRBJ1-5 and V is TRBV5-6; possible D gene TRBD1, 5 bases. Trimming took off 0 bases at V and 3 bases at J, with 7 bases between the two ends. Germline CDR1 is SGHDT and CDR2 is YYEEEE. The CDR3 sequence is 14 residues long. The CDR3 spells CASSLGQLNQPQHF. CDR3 bases: TGTGCCAGCAGCTTGGGACAGCTCAATCAGCCCCAGCATTTT.

The chain employs TRBV2 and TRBJ2-5; a possible D gene is TRBD1 (7 bases). CDR3 length: 14 amino acids. V was cut by 8 bases and J by 5 bases, with 18 bases left in between. Looked up from germline, CDR1 is SNHLY and CDR2 is FYNNEI. CDR3 sequence (DNA): TGTGCCAGCCCTGGGACAGCCGGAGGGGAGACCCAGTACTTC. Its protein is CASPGTAGGETQYF.

The chain uses TRBV29-1 and TRBJ2-2; D is unresolved. Germline V gene sequence: CDR1 SQVTM, CDR2 ANQGSEA. This CDR3 spans 14 amino acids. V dropped 5 bases and J dropped 2 bases, with 12 bases sitting between them. The CDR3 region is CSVLGQDNTGELFF. The CDR3 DNA follows: TGCAGCGTTCTTGGTCAGGATAACACCGGGGAGCTGTTTTTT.

The chain carries TRBV6-6 and TRBJ2-1; TRBD2 aligns across 10 bases. The CDR3 consists of 16 residues. Trimming removed 2 bases from V and 7 bases from J; junction bases left unmatched: 8. CDR1 MNHNY and CDR2 SVGAGI come from the germline V gene (reference sequence). The CDR3 here is CASSYSPSGRGNEQFF. The CDR3 nucleotides read TGTGCCAGCAGTTACAGTCCTAGCGGGAGAGGAAATGAGCAGTTCTTC.

The chain is built from TRBV29-1 and TRBJ1-1, with 7 bases lining up with TRBD1. J lost 1 base, V lost 7 bases, and 6 bases had no gene match. The CDR3 runs 13 residues. Germline CDR1 reads SQVTM; CDR2 reads ANQGSEA. The chain's CDR3 is CSGTGAENTEAFF. CDR3 DNA: TGCAGCGGTACAGGGGCCGAGAACACTGAAGCTTTCTTT. The variable domain in full, with the rest retrieved from reference TRBV29-1 and TRBJ1-1, is SAVISQKPSRDICQRGTSLTIQCQVDSQVTMMFWYRQQPGQSLTLIATANQGSEATYESGFVIDKFPISRPNLTFSTLTVSNMSPEDSSIYLCSGTGAENTEAFFGQGTRLTVV.

This clone occurred a few times. V gene TRBV6-5 combines with J gene TRBJ1-5; TRBD1 is a possible D gene (6 bases). The CDR3 has 14 amino acids. Germline V CDR1 and CDR2: MNHEY, SVGAGI. The V end was cut by 5 bases, the J end by 3 bases, with 11 bases between. The CDR3 protein is CASSTGQYNQPQHF. CDR3 nucleotide sequence: TGTGCCAGCAGTACAGGACAGTACAATCAGCCCCAGCATTTT.

This chain uses TRBV5-4 with TRBJ1-5; 7 nucleotides agree with TRBD1. This CDR3 is 13 amino acids long. Trimming took 4 bases from V and 4 from J; bases not matched to a gene: 2. Germline-derived CDR1 and CDR2 are SGHNT and YYREEE (reference sequence). The DNA of the CDR3 is TGTGCCAGCAGCCCGGGACAGAATCAGCCCCAGCATTTT. It is translated as CASSPGQNQPQHF.

This chain joins TRBV7-9 and TRBJ2-2, with 9 bases fitting TRBD2. Germline V lookup: CDR1 SEHNR, CDR2 FQNEAQ (reference sequence). The CDR3 runs to 19 residues. Trimming at V came to 8 bases and at J to 4 bases, leaving 20 bases not matched to a gene. The CDR3 reads CASLPRVPSGMRRTGELFF. The CDR3 nucleotides read TGTGCCAGCCTGCCTCGGGTCCCTAGCGGGATGCGGCGCACCGGGGAGCTGTTTTTT.

This clone was seen once. This chain joins TRBV9 and TRBJ1-1; possibly TRBD1 for D (6 bases). Germline-derived CDR1 and CDR2 are SGDLS and YYNGEE. V was trimmed by 2 bases and J by 7 bases, leaving 18 bases between them. This CDR3 is 15 amino acids long. CDR3 DNA: TGTGCCAGCAGCGTCGACAGTAGGGGGATTAATGAAGCTTTCTTT. As protein: CASSVDSRGINEAFF.

The chain has TRBV5-3 and TRBJ2-2, with a tentative D call TRBD1 (6 bases). TRBV5-3 is an open reading frame whose function is uncertain. Trimming took off 0 bases at V and 6 bases at J, with 18 bases between the two ends. The length of the CDR3 is 17 residues. CDR3 DNA: TGTGCCAGAAGCTTGGGGGGTCTGCCAGGGGCTCCCGGGGAGCTGTTTTTT. Amino acids: CARSLGGLPGAPGELFF.

The chain couples TRBV5-1 to TRBJ1-2, with 7 bases identical to TRBD1. This CDR3 has 15 residues. J gave up 6 bases and V 0 bases, and 8 bases lay outside the gene matches. From germline, CDR1 is SGHRS and CDR2 YFSETQ. DNA of the CDR3: TGCGCCAGCAGCTTGGAGCCAGGGGGTGGGGATGGCTACACCTTC. Its protein is CASSLEPGGGDGYTF.

The chain recombines TRBV19 with TRBJ1-4; perhaps TRBD1 as D (6 bases). This CDR3 contains 13 residues. Trimming removed 6 bases at V and 8 bases at J, with 13 bases between. The germline CDR1 and CDR2 sequences are LNHDA and SQIVND (reference sequence). For the CDR3, the DNA is TGTGCCAGTAGCGATCGCGACAGGGAAAAACTGTTTTTT. Translating gives CASSDRDREKLFF.